These 17 T cell receptor beta chains share one sample of origin, sequenced in a study of T-cell memory formation after mild COVID-19 (dated by TCRdb to the early 2020s). The library was made by 5' RACE. Data came from an Illumina NovaSeq 6000. TCRdb applied fastp at Q25 and MiXCR to the public reads, then kept only in-frame beta chains. For every CDR3 protein sequence, its rows merge into one entry that carries the most common genes and DNA. The table for this sample lists roughly 320,000 distinct CDR3 sequences; approximately 27% of them were counted only once. In total, the top ten clones hold 13% of the sample. The sequenced sample consisted of PBMCs or a T cell subset sorted from them (not recorded which). Every receptor here comes from an adult woman who had mild COVID-19 (a few samples of this study predate the infection). The sample titles of this study are shuffled in the database, so cell type and time point are left out; the donor was told from shared clones.

V and J are TRBV6-5 and TRBJ1-1; D remains ambiguous. The CDR3 consists of 15 residues. CDR1 is MNHEY and CDR2 is SVGAGI in the germline V gene. V was cut by 7 bases and J by 3 bases, with 18 bases left in between. The CDR3 DNA follows: TGTGCCAGCACCCTACGGCGGGGTTCCGACACTGAAGCTTTCTTT. Translated: CASTLRRGSDTEAFF.

This clonotype was observed a handful of times. The chain employs TRBV7-9 and TRBJ1-2, with 10 positions matching TRBD1. Germline V gene lookup returns CDR1 SEHNR and CDR2 FQNEAQ (reference sequence). V lost 5 bases, J lost 1 base, and 7 bases stayed unmatched. This CDR3 contains 16 residues. The CDR3: CASSIPGTGVNYGYTF. The CDR3 region has the DNA TGTGCCAGCAGCATACCCGGGACAGGGGTTAACTATGGCTACACCTTC.

J is TRBJ1-1 and V is TRBV12-3 or TRBV12-4; possibly TRBD1 for D (5 bases). V lost 7 bases to trimming and J lost 3 bases, with 12 bases between them. The CDR3 covers 13 residues. The CDR3 region has the DNA TGTGCCAGCACGTGGGCCAGGGACACTGAAGCTTTCTTT. Protein sequence: CASTWARDTEAFF.

The chain couples TRBV20-1 to TRBJ2-1; 13 nucleotides line up with TRBD2. V lost 6 bases, J lost 9 bases, and 8 bases stayed unmatched. The CDR3 is made up of 14 amino acids. Germline V gene sequence: CDR1 DFQATT, CDR2 SNEGSKA (reference sequence). CDR3 residues: CSAPGLAGVGEQFF. Written as DNA, the CDR3 is TGCAGTGCGCCAGGACTAGCGGGAGTCGGTGAGCAGTTCTTC.

This clonotype came up a few times. V is TRBV7-7 and J is TRBJ2-1, with D tentatively TRBD2 (5 bases). This CDR3 is built from 13 residues. The V end was cut by 2 bases, the J end by 6 bases, with 8 bases between. Looked up from germline, CDR1 is SSHAT and CDR2 is FNYEAQ (reference sequence). The CDR3: CASSLRRGNEQFF. The CDR3 nucleotides read TGTGCCAGCAGCTTACGTCGGGGCAATGAGCAGTTCTTC.

The chain couples TRBV10-3 to TRBJ2-5; the D is unclear. CDR1 and CDR2 from the germline V gene are ENHRY and SYGVKD. The CDR3 runs to 14 residues. The V end was cut by 0 bases, the J end by 2 bases, with 7 bases between. The CDR3 protein is CAISESTQQETQYF. CDR3 coding DNA: TGTGCCATCAGTGAGTCCACACAGCAAGAGACCCAGTACTTC.

This rearrangement joins TRBV7-8 to TRBJ1-3; D not resolved. Per germline, CDR1 SGHVS and CDR2 FQNEAQ. CDR3 length: 14 amino acids. Trimming pared 5 bases from V and 2 bases from J, leaving 10 bases between. CDR3 sequence reads: CASSRLGTGNTIYF. In DNA form, the CDR3 reads TGTGCCAGCAGCAGATTAGGGACTGGAAACACCATATATTTT.

This chain joins TRBV29-1 and TRBJ1-1; a possible D gene is TRBD1 (5 bases). CDR1 and CDR2 from the germline V gene are SQVTM and ANQGSEA. Trimming stripped 7 bases from V and 2 bases from J, with 8 bases between. The CDR3 totals 11 residues. The DNA of the CDR3 is TGCAGCGCTGACAGTAACACTGAAGCTTTCTTT. Protein: CSADSNTEAFF. Drawing the rest from reference TRBV29-1 and TRBJ1-1, the complete variable domain is SAVISQKPSRDICQRGTSLTIQCQVDSQVTMMFWYRQQPGQSLTLIATANQGSEATYESGFVIDKFPISRPNLTFSTLTVSNMSPEDSSIYLCSADSNTEAFFGQGTRLTVV.

This clonotype was found a few times. The chain joins TRBV20-1 to TRBJ2-7; 9 bases fit TRBD1. Per germline, CDR1 DFQATT and CDR2 SNEGSKA (reference sequence). CDR3 length: 14 amino acids. V shed 6 bases, J shed 3 bases, and the junction held 9 bases outside the gene matches. The CDR3 protein is CSAWDREYDYEQYF. In DNA, the CDR3 is TGCAGTGCCTGGGACAGGGAATACGACTACGAGCAGTACTTC.

This clonotype was counted a few times. The chain couples TRBV7-2 to TRBJ1-2; D unclear. The CDR3 is 12 residues long. The germline V gene encodes CDR1 SGHTA and CDR2 FQGNSA. Trimming cost V 3 bases and J 5 bases, with 7 bases left between them. Here the CDR3 reads CASSFVQYGYTF. CDR3 nucleotides: TGTGCCAGCAGCTTTGTACAGTATGGCTACACCTTC.

V gene TRBV12-3 or TRBV12-4 combines with J gene TRBJ2-4, with D perhaps TRBD1 or TRBD2 (5 bases each). V gave up 6 bases and J gave up 6 bases, with 18 bases separating them. The CDR3 is 15 residues long. The CDR3 bases are TGTGCCAGCAGCCTCGCCGGGACCACGAGAAACATTCAGTACTTC. It codes for CASSLAGTTRNIQYF.

The chain carries TRBV3-1 and TRBJ1-3; D perhaps matches TRBD1 (6 bases). The ends were cut back, 4 bases at V and 9 bases at J, with 13 bases in the middle. Looked up from germline, CDR1 is LGHDT and CDR2 is YNNKEL (reference sequence). The CDR3 is 13 amino acids. As DNA, the CDR3 is TGTGCCAGCAGCCTTGGACAGTTCGCCACCATATATTTT. Its translation: CASSLGQFATIYF.

This clonotype turned up a few times. The chain combines TRBV3-1 with TRBJ2-3; D is perhaps TRBD2 (5 bases). This CDR3 has 15 residues. V lost 0 bases, J lost 6 bases, and 13 bases lay in between. The germline CDR1 and CDR2 sequences are LGHDT and YNNKEL (reference sequence). This chain's CDR3 is CASSQEFRRGDTQYF. The CDR3 DNA is TGTGCCAGCAGCCAAGAGTTTCGAAGAGGGGATACGCAGTATTTT.

On this clonotype: A much larger clonotype is one base distant, so this may be a read error. In DNA, the CDR3 is TGTGCCAGCAGCCAAGAGTATGGCTACACCTTC. Translation: CASSQEYGYTF. This chain connects TRBV3-1 to TRBJ1-2; D remains ambiguous. The CDR3 has 11 residues. Trimming left V 0 bases short and J 5 bases short, with 1 base between. From germline, CDR1 is LGHDT and CDR2 YNNKEL (reference sequence). The variable domain in full, completed from reference TRBV3-1 and TRBJ1-2, reads DTAVSQTPKYLVTQMGNDKSIKCEQNLGHDTMYWYKQDSKKFLKIMFSYNNKELIINETVPNRFSPKSPDKAHLNLHINSLELGDSAVYFCASSQEYGYTFGSGTRLTVV.

J is TRBJ1-2 and V is TRBV5-6; D not resolved. CDR1 is SGHDT, CDR2 YYEEEE, per germline. V was clipped by 0 bases and J by 4 bases, with 13 bases between them. The CDR3 sequence is 15 residues long. This chain's CDR3 is CASSLDSFDGYGYTF. CDR3 nucleotide sequence: TGTGCCAGCAGCTTGGATTCCTTCGACGGCTATGGCTACACCTTC.

The CDR3 nucleotides are TGCGCCAGCAGCCAAGGACAGGAGGCAGATACGCAGTATTTT. Translation gives CASSQGQEADTQYF. The chain has TRBV5-1 and TRBJ2-3, with 7 bases aligning to TRBD1. Looked up from germline, CDR1 is SGHRS and CDR2 is YFSETQ. This CDR3 region has 14 residues. The junction had 6 bases not matched to a gene; V was cut back by 4 bases and J by 4 bases. The full variable domain, with the rest looked up from reference TRBV5-1 and TRBJ2-3, is KAGVTQTPRYLIKTRGQQVTLSCSPISGHRSVSWYQQTPGQGLQFLFEYFSETQRNKGNFPGRFSGRQFSNSRSEMNVSTLELGDSALYLCASSQGQEADTQYFGPGTRLTVL.

The chain uses TRBV7-2 and TRBJ2-7, with 10 nucleotides matching TRBD2. The germline V gene has CDR1 SGHTA and CDR2 FQGNSA. V dropped 1 base and J dropped 5; count of bases not matched to a gene: 8. This CDR3 is 16 amino acids long. CDR3 sequence reads: CASSLGLTSGQNEQYF. The CDR3 DNA reads TGTGCCAGCAGCTTAGGCCTGACTAGCGGGCAGAACGAGCAGTACTTC.